The T cell receptor (beta chain) under discussion was sequenced for a study of blood T cell repertoires in COVID-19. Study-wide background: COVID-19 samples, acute and convalescent, were from the United States, Italy and Spain.

In the source study's methods: Counts of nucleated cells, estimated from reference gene primer amplification, were obtained. TCRdb keeps only in-frame clones here, not all; method: immunoSEQ multiplex PCR. V and J calls plus clone size are reproduced from that table; the DNA served to infer D and trimming. The profile shows about 140,000 clones, about nine tenths of them singletons. Germline V gene lookup returns CDR1 SGHNT and CDR2 YENEEA. Trimming cost V 5 bases and J 6 bases, with 16 bases left between them. The CDR3 is 14 amino acids. This clone was detected once. The TCR sequence derives from a human donor with COVID-19, enrolled during active disease. The donor label of this sample is uncertain. V and J are TRBV11-3 and TRBJ1-1; D gene uncertain. The sample was peripheral blood. CDR3 residues: CASSPAAGRAEAFF. CDR3 coding DNA: TGTGCCAGCAGCCCGGCCGCCGGTCGGGCTGAAGCTTTCTTT.